The 17 T cell receptor beta chains reported below all come from one sample, sequenced in a study of T cell clonotyping in hematopoietic cell transplantation (dated by TCRdb to the early 2020s). To prepare the library, the immunoSEQ multiplex PCR assay was applied. TCRdb provides this immuneACCESS table in a form limited to in-frame rearrangements. Some clones are lacking; in checked studies, under half of them reflect an unresolved V gene, and why the rest are absent is not known. The sample records about 29,000 clones, more than 60% of which are singletons. Less than 8% of the sample is in the top ten clones. The time point label on this specimen signifies: recipient sample about 28 days before transplant, after cytoreduction. The sequencing here drew on peripheral blood mononuclear cells, taken before stem cell transplant. These receptors came from a woman in her thirties with chronic myeloid leukemia. Some clones in this sample may be carry-over from other donors' samples.

The genes are TRBV25-1 and TRBJ2-1; 9 bases match TRBD2. The trim removed 5 bases at V and 9 bases at J, leaving 14 bases unmatched. Germline V gene lookup returns CDR1 MGHDK and CDR2 SYGVNS. The CDR3 is 16 residues long. DNA for the CDR3: TGTGCCAGCAGTACAGGCGGGAGGGCCCTTGGATCTGAGCAGTTCTTC. Translated: CASSTGGRALGSEQFF.

The chain combines TRBV5-6 with TRBJ1-3; D unclear. The germline V and J ends were trimmed by 2 bases and 0 bases, with 6 bases remaining between them. CDR3 length: 14 amino acids. Germline V gene lookup returns CDR1 SGHDT and CDR2 YYEEEE. The CDR3 here is CASSLLGSGNTIYF. As DNA, the CDR3 is TGTGCCAGCAGCTTATTGGGCTCTGGAAACACCATATATTTT. The full variable domain, in which reference TRBV5-6 and TRBJ1-3 provide the parts outside the CDR3, is DAGVTQSPTHLIKTRGQQVTLRCSPKSGHDTVSWYQQALGQGPQFIFQYYEEEERQRGNFPDRFSGHQFPNYSSELNVNALLLGDSALYLCASSLLGSGNTIYFGEGSWLTVV.

The DNA for the CDR3 is TGTGCCAGCAGCCTTAGCCACCCGCACAGGGGGCTGAACACCATATATTTT. Translating it yields CASSLSHPHRGLNTIYF. V and J are TRBV12-1 and TRBJ1-3; TRBD1, as called in the table, went unchecked against the DNA. TRBV12-1 is tagged as a pseudogene. This CDR3 has 17 residues.

This clone was recorded once. V gene TRBV7-2 combines with J gene TRBJ1-4; weak D call: TRBD1 (6 bases). The CDR3 loop spans 15 amino acids. With 2 bases removed from V and 8 bases from J, the gap between germline ends came to 15 bases. The germline V gene encodes CDR1 SGHTA and CDR2 FQGNSA. In DNA, the CDR3 is TGTGCCAGCAGCTTACGGGGGGGGGCTTGGGAAAAACTGTTTTTT. Its translation: CASSLRGGAWEKLFF.

The J gene is TRBJ1-3, the V gene TRBV30, with D perhaps matching TRBD1 (5 bases). CDR1 and CDR2 (germline): GTSNPN, SVGIG (reference sequence). V shed 5 bases and J shed 2 bases, with 10 bases lying between them. CDR3 length: 13 amino acids. CDR3 DNA: TGTGCCTGGGGACGGGGGGCTGGAAACACCATATATTTT. It codes for CAWGRGAGNTIYF.

The chain's CDR3 is CASSPSGRGNEQFF. In DNA, the CDR3 is TGTGCCAGCAGCCCCTCTGGTCGAGGGAATGAGCAGTTCTTC. The rearrangement links TRBV28 to TRBJ2-1; possibly TRBD2 for D (5 bases). CDR1 and CDR2 (germline): MDHEN, SYDVKM. V was clipped by 6 bases and J by 7 bases, with 16 bases between them. CDR3 size: 14 residues.

CDR3 protein: CASSFQGINGYTF. The CDR3 bases are TGTGCCAGCAGCTTTCAGGGAATAAATGGCTACACCTTC. The chain has TRBV7-9 and TRBJ1-2; tentatively, D is TRBD1 (5 bases). V lost 3 bases to trimming and J lost 6 bases, with 11 bases between them. The CDR3 spans 13 residues. Germline V CDR1 and CDR2: SEHNR, FQNEAQ (reference sequence).

The chain recombines TRBV20-1 with TRBJ2-3, with D uncertain. Germline CDR1 reads DFQATT; CDR2 reads SNEGSKA (reference sequence). The CDR3 contains 10 residues. V lost 0 bases to trimming and J lost 7 bases, with 2 bases between them. In DNA form, the CDR3 reads TGCAGTGCTAGAGAAAATACGCAGTATTTT. Its translation is CSARENTQYF.

The rearrangement joins TRBV18 to TRBJ1-6; a weak D match, TRBD1 (5 bases). Trimming cost V 2 bases and J 14 bases, with 13 bases left between them. This CDR3 is built from 13 residues. Looked up from germline, CDR1 is KGHSH and CDR2 is LQKENI. CDR3 amino acids: CASSPLGDSALHF. CDR3 in DNA: TGTGCCAGCTCACCATTGGGGGACTCGGCCCTCCACTTT.

The chain links TRBV7-9 to TRBJ1-1, with 8 bases aligning to TRBD1. V shed 7 bases and J 0 bases; nucleotides not matched to a gene: 4. CDR1 is SEHNR and CDR2 is FQNEAQ in the germline V gene (reference sequence). The CDR3 is 14 amino acids. In DNA, the CDR3 is TGTGCCAGCATGCGGACAGGGATGAACACTGAAGCTTTCTTT. Amino acid sequence: CASMRTGMNTEAFF.

This clone was seen a single time. The chain has TRBV6-6 and TRBJ2-1; D gene ambiguous. With 2 bases removed from V and 8 bases from J, the gap between germline ends came to 13 bases. The CDR3 spans 14 residues. The V gene's germline CDR1 is MNHNY and CDR2 SVGAGI (reference sequence). The chain's CDR3 is CASSYRVSVDEQFF. The CDR3 DNA follows: TGTGCCAGCAGTTACAGGGTTTCCGTCGATGAGCAGTTCTTC.

The V gene is TRBV4-3, the J gene TRBJ1-6; the match to TRBD1 covers 7 bases. Per germline, CDR1 LGHNA and CDR2 YSLEER. The CDR3 is made up of 17 amino acids. The junction had 11 bases not matched to a gene; V was cut back by 2 bases and J by 7 bases. The CDR3 loop is CASSQRRYEGANSPLHF. In DNA, the CDR3 is TGCGCCAGCAGCCAACGTAGGTACGAGGGGGCCAATTCACCCCTCCACTTT.

The V and J genes are TRBV7-2 and TRBJ2-1, with D perhaps TRBD1 (6 bases). Germline V lookup: CDR1 SGHTA, CDR2 FQGNSA. V lost 5 bases and J lost 9, with 14 bases in between. CDR3 length equals 13 residues. In DNA, the CDR3 is TGTGCCAGCAGCACGGACAGAAGTAGTGAGCAGTTCTTC. This encodes CASSTDRSSEQFF.

This sequence joins TRBV30 and TRBJ2-2; 7 bases map to TRBD2. This CDR3 region has 22 residues. J gave up 1 base and V 2 bases, and 25 bases lay outside the gene matches. The germline CDR1 and CDR2 sequences are GTSNPN and SVGIG (reference sequence). The CDR3 DNA sequence: TGTGCCTGGAGTCTGCGGTGGGTCCACAGCCTAGGGCTAGCGGAGAACACCGGGGAGCTGTTTTTT. Translation: CAWSLRWVHSLGLAENTGELFF.

The gene calls are TRBV6-6 and TRBJ2-5; 12 bases map to TRBD2. The CDR3 is 15 amino acids. Germline CDR1 MNHNY, CDR2 SVGAGI (reference sequence). The junction had 3 bases not matched to a gene; V was cut back by 6 bases and J by 1 base. CDR3 loop: CASSGLAGIQETQYF. For the CDR3, the DNA is TGTGCCAGCAGCGGACTAGCGGGAATCCAAGAGACCCAGTACTTC.

This chain joins TRBV6-5 and TRBJ1-2, with D possibly TRBD1 on 6 matching bases. V lost 6 bases and J 3 bases, leaving 14 bases between the germline ends. The CDR3 is 14 amino acids. Germline CDR1 reads MNHEY; CDR2 reads SVGAGI. CDR3 residues: CASREGGKDYGYTF. CDR3 sequence (DNA): TGTGCCAGCAGAGAGGGGGGAAAGGACTATGGCTACACCTTC.

The chain joins TRBV7-6 to TRBJ2-3; the match to TRBD1 covers 7 bases. Germline V gene lookup returns CDR1 SGHVS and CDR2 FNYEAQ. This CDR3 is built from 13 residues. V trimming: 8 bases; J trimming: 6 bases; junction bases outside the gene matches: 8. The CDR3 DNA is TGTGCCAGCCCCACCAGGGGGAGTGATACGCAGTATTTT. The encoded protein is CASPTRGSDTQYF.